This TCR beta chain stems from a study of siplizumab effects on memory and regulatory T cells. Measured with immunoSEQ multiplex PCR; TCRdb has only the in-frame clones, and not every one. The table has around 82,000 clones, 93% seen once. The ends lost 3 bases at V and 4 bases at J; junction bases unmatched: 6. The CDR3 sequence is 15 residues long. CDR1 is LNHDA and CDR2 is SQIVND in the germline V gene (reference sequence). The TCR comes from a human donor in good health. The J gene is TRBJ2-5, the V gene TRBV19; 9 bases agree with TRBD1. Sequenced sample: CD8+ T cells sorted from blood. The chain's CDR3 is CASSIGNRGRETQYF. CDR3 DNA: TGTGCCAGTAGTATCGGGAACAGGGGGCGAGAGACCCAGTACTTC. Based on the CDR3 plus reference TRBV19 and TRBJ2-5, the full variable domain is DGGITQSPKYLFRKEGQNVTLSCEQNLNHDAMYWYRQDPGQGLRLIYYSQIVNDFQKGDIAEGYSVSREKKESFPLTVTSAQKNPTAFYLCASSIGNRGRETQYFGPGTRLLVL.